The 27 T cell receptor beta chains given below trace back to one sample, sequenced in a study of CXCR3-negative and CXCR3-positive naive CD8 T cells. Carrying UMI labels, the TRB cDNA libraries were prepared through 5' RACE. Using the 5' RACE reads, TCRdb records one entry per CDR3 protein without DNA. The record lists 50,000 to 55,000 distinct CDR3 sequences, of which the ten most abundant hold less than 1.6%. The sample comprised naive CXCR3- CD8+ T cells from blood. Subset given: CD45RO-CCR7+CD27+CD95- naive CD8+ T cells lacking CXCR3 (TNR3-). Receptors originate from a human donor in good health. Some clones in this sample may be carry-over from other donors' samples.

The CDR3 here is CASTGTSGSRETQYF. V and J are TRBV2 and TRBJ2-5; TCRdb proposes TRBD2, but this gene call is untestable without DNA. Per germline, CDR1 SNHLY and CDR2 FYNNEI. This CDR3 spans 15 amino acids.

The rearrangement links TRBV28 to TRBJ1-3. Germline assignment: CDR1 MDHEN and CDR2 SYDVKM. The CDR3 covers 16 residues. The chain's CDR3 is CASSPRGGLGGNTIYF.

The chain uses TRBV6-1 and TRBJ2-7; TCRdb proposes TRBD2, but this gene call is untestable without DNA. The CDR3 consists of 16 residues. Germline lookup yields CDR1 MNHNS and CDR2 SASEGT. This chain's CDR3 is CASERVVSDITYEQYF.

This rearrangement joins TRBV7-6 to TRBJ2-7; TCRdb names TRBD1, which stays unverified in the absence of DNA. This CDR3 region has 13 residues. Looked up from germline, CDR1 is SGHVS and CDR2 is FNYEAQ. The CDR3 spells CASRQGQSYEQYF.

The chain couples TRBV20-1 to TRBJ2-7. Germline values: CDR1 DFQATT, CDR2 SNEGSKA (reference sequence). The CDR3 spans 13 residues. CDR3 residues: CSARQYGTYEQYF.

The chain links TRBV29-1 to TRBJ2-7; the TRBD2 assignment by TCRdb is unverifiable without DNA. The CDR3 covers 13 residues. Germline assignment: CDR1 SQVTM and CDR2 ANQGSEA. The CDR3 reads CSVRSGLSYEQYF.

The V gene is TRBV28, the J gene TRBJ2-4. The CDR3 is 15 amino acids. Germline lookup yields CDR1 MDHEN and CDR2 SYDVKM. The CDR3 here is CASSPRLHGENIQYF.

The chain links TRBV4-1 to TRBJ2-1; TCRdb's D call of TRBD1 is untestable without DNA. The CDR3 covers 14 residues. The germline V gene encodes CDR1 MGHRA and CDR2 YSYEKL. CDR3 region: CASRQQGAYNEQFF.

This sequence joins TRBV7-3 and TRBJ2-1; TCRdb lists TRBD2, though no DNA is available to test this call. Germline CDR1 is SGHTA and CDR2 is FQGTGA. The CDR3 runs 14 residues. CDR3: CASSLELAYNEQFF.

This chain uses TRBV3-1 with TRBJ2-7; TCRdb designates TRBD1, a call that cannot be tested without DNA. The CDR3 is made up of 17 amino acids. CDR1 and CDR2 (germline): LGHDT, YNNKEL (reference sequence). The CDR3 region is CASSQGSWDRAAYEQYF.

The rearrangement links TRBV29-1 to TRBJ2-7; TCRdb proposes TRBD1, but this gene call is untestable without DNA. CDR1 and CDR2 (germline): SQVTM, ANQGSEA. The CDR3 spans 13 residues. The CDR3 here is CSVGGGAFNEQYF.

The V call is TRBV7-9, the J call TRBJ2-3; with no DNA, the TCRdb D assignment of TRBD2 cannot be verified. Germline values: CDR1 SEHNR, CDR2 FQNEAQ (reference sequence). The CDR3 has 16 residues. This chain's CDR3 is CASSTRDSPPVNTQYF.

CDR3 in amino acids: CASSYAGVTEAFF. The chain links TRBV6-5 to TRBJ1-1; checking the TCRdb D call of TRBD1 is not possible without DNA. In germline, CDR1 is MNHEY, CDR2 SVGAGI. The CDR3 has 13 amino acids.

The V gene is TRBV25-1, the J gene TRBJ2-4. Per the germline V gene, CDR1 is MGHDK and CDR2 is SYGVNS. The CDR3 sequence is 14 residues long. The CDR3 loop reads CASSHRAAKNIQYF. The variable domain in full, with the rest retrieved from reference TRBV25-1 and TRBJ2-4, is EADIYQTPRYLVIGTGKKITLECSQTMGHDKMYWYQQDPGMELHLIHYSYGVNSTEKGDLSSESTVSRIRTEHFPLTLESARPSHTSQYLCASSHRAAKNIQYFGAGTRLSVL.

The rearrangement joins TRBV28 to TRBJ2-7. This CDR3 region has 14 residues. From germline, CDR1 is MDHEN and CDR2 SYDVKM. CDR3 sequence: CASSQRGGPHEQYF.

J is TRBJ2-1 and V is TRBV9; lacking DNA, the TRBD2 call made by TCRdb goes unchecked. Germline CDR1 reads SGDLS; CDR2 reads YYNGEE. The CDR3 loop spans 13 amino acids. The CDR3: CASSVGRGNEQFF.

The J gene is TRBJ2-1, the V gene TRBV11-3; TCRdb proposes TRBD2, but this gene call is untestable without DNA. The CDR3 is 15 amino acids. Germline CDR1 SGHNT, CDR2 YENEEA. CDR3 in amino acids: CASSARTSGGNEQFF.

CDR3 loop: CASSWDSSYEQYF. The chain combines TRBV7-9 with TRBJ2-7; TCRdb returns TRBD1, unconfirmable since there is no DNA. Germline V gene data show CDR1 as SEHNR and CDR2 as FQNEAQ (reference sequence). The CDR3 is 13 amino acids.

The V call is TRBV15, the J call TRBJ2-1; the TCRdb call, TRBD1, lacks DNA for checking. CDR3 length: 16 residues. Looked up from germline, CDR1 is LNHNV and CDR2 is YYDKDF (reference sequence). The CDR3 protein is CATSRLDREWGNEQFF.

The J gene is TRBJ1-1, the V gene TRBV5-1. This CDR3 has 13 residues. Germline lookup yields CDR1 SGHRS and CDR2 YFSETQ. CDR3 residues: CASTYEGNTEAFF.

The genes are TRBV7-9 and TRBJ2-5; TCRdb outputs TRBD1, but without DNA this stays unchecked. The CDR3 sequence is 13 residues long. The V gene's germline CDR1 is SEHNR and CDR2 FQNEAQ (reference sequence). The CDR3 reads CASSTQGQETQYF.

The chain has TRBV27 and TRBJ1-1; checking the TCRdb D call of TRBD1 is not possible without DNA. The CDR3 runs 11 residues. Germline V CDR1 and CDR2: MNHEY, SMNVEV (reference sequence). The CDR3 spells CASSPGTEAFF.

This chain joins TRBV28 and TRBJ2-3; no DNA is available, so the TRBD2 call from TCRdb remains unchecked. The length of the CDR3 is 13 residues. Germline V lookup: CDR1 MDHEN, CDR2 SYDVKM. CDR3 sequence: CASSLRATDTQYF.

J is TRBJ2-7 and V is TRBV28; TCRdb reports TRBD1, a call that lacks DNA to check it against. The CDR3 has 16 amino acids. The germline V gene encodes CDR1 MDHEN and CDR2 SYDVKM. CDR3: CASSSEGRTRSYEQYF.

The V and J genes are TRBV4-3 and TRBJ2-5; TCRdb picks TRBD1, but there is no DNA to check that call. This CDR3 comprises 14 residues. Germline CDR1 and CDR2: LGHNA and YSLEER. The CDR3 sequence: CASSQGHGQETQYF.

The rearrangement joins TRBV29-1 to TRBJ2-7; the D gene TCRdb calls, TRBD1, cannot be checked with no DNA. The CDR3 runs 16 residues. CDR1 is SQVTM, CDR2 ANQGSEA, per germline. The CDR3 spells CSVEGGGTGPPYEQYF.

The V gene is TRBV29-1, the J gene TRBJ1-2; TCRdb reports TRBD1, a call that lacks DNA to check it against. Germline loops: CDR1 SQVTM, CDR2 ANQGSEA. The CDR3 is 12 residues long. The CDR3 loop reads CSVDSGGYGYTF.